What follows are 22 T cell receptor beta chains derived from one specimen sequenced in a study of blood T cell repertoires in COVID-19. Repertoires were generated with immunoSEQ multiplex PCR, while TCRdb's copy carries only in-frame clones and drops some. The data contain roughly 220,000 clones, 85% to 90% of them singletons. Sequenced input: peripheral blood. These TCRs come from a man aged 60-69 years with acute or convalescent COVID-19.

The V gene is TRBV5-1, the J gene TRBJ2-3; 7 bases align to TRBD1. Germline-derived CDR1 and CDR2 are SGHRS and YFSETQ. With 0 bases clipped from V and 2 bases from J, the junction kept 6 bases outside the gene matches. The CDR3 runs 16 residues. In nucleotides, the CDR3 is TGCGCCAGCAGCTTGGATGCAGGGGGATCCACAGATACGCAGTATTTT. Amino acids: CASSLDAGGSTDTQYF.

The rearrangement uses TRBV10-1 and TRBJ2-2; 8 nucleotides align to TRBD2. V lost 7 bases to trimming and J lost 5 bases; unmatched junction nucleotides: 9. Germline V gene data show CDR1 as WNHNN and CDR2 as SYGVQD (reference sequence). The CDR3 length is 15 residues. The DNA of the CDR3 is TGCGCCAGCACTAAAGGGACTAGTGGGACCGGGGAGCTGTTTTTT. It codes for CASTKGTSGTGELFF.

The chain uses TRBV4-1 and TRBJ1-2; 8 bases fit TRBD1. After removal of 2 bases from V and 4 bases from J, the junction contained 3 bases not matched to a gene. CDR1 and CDR2 (germline): MGHRA, YSYEKL. CDR3 length: 14 residues. CDR3 in amino acids: CASSQPGQVYGYTF. Written as DNA, the CDR3 is TGCGCCAGCAGCCAACCGGGACAGGTCTATGGCTACACCTTC.

The chain uses TRBV12-3 or TRBV12-4 and TRBJ2-2; TRBD1 agrees at 10 bases. This CDR3 comprises 13 residues. V lost 4 bases to trimming and J lost 12 bases; unmatched junction nucleotides: 5. CDR3 in amino acids: CASSWGQGRKLFF. CDR3 nucleotides: TGTGCCAGCAGTTGGGGACAGGGGAGGAAGCTGTTTTTT.

The chain combines TRBV9 with TRBJ2-3, with 9 bases fitting TRBD2. The CDR3 covers 15 residues. The germline V gene has CDR1 SGDLS and CDR2 YYNGEE. Trimming at V came to 4 bases and at J to 3 bases, leaving 6 bases not matched to a gene. The CDR3 region is CASSSERGVTDTQYF. CDR3 nucleotide sequence: TGTGCCAGCAGCTCTGAGCGGGGGGTTACAGATACGCAGTATTTT.

This rearrangement joins TRBV15 to TRBJ1-2; 9 nucleotides align to TRBD1. The CDR3 sequence is 17 residues long. CDR1 and CDR2 from the germline V gene are LNHNV and YYDKDF (reference sequence). The trim removed 3 bases at V and 4 bases at J, leaving 12 bases unmatched. In DNA form, the CDR3 reads TGTGCCACCAGCAGTCCCGGGACAGGGTTCGTGAGCTATGGCTACACCTTC. It yields the protein CATSSPGTGFVSYGYTF.

V usage is TRBV19 and J usage is TRBJ1-1, with 11 bases aligning to TRBD1. J was trimmed by 5 bases and V by 3 bases; bases with no gene match: 5. Germline V lookup: CDR1 LNHDA, CDR2 SQIVND (reference sequence). CDR3 length: 15 residues. CDR3 sequence: CASSMGQGVGTEAFF. DNA of the CDR3: TGTGCCAGTAGTATGGGACAGGGGGTGGGGACTGAAGCTTTCTTT.

The genes are TRBV30 and TRBJ1-5; D might be TRBD1 (5 bases). Trimming took off 0 bases at V and 5 bases at J, with 8 bases between the two ends. Germline values: CDR1 GTSNPN, CDR2 SVGIG (reference sequence). The CDR3 has 13 residues. The chain's CDR3 is CAWSVQDHQPQHF. CDR3 coding DNA: TGTGCCTGGAGTGTACAGGACCATCAGCCCCAGCATTTT.

V and J are TRBV19 and TRBJ1-5, with 8 bases that match TRBD1. CDR3 length equals 14 residues. CDR1 is LNHDA, CDR2 SQIVND, per germline (reference sequence). V gave up 6 bases and J gave up 8 bases; unmatched junction bases: 9. The CDR3, as DNA: TGTGCCAGTAGCCAAAGACAGGGGCGAGAGCCCCAGCATTTT. Translating gives CASSQRQGREPQHF.

The rearrangement links TRBV4-3 to TRBJ2-7; TRBD1 is a possible D gene (6 bases). Per germline, CDR1 LGHNA and CDR2 YSLEER. The CDR3 totals 13 residues. V gave up 2 bases and J gave up 5 bases, with 10 bases separating them. The CDR3 reads CASSQNRDHEQYF. The CDR3, as DNA: TGCGCCAGCAGCCAAAACAGGGACCACGAGCAGTACTTC.

This clone was seen a handful of times. CDR3 nucleotides: TGTGCCAGTAGTACCAGACGACAGGTTAGCAATCAGCCCCAGCATTTT. Protein: CASSTRRQVSNQPQHF. This sequence joins TRBV19 and TRBJ1-5; D is perhaps TRBD1 (6 bases). Germline CDR1 LNHDA, CDR2 SQIVND (reference sequence). V was shortened by 4 bases and J by 0 bases, with 13 bases between the two germline ends. The CDR3 extends over 16 amino acids.

DNA of the CDR3: TGTGCCAGCAGTTACCTGGGGAGGCAAAAACTGTTTTTT. Amino acids: CASSYLGRQKLFF. The chain uses TRBV6-2 or TRBV6-3 and TRBJ1-4; D remains ambiguous. Trimming took 2 bases from V and 9 from J, leaving 10 bases between them. CDR1 is MNHEY, CDR2 SVGEGT, per germline. This CDR3 comprises 13 residues.

J is TRBJ1-1 and V is TRBV5-5, with 9 bases aligning to TRBD1. The length of the CDR3 is 15 residues. Trimming cost V 4 bases and J 3 bases; bases outside gene matches: 7. CDR1 is SGHKS and CDR2 is YYEKEE in the germline V gene (reference sequence). In DNA form, the CDR3 reads TGTGCCAGCAGCCCGAGGACAGGGGACGACACTGAAGCTTTCTTT. The encoded protein is CASSPRTGDDTEAFF.

Turning to this clone: The junction departs from the called germline gene at one end, perhaps through a read error. The chain has TRBV9 and TRBJ1-2; 7 positions agree with TRBD1. This CDR3 is 11 amino acids long. Germline CDR1 reads SGDLS; CDR2 reads YYNGEE. CDR3 DNA: TGTGCCAGCCACCCCGGGACAGTAAGACTCTTC. This encodes CASHPGTVRLF.

The chain recombines TRBV7-9 with TRBJ1-2; D remains ambiguous. The CDR3 length is 17 residues. The germline V and J ends were trimmed by 5 bases and 1 base, with 20 bases remaining between them. Looked up from germline, CDR1 is SEHNR and CDR2 is FQNEAQ (reference sequence). CDR3 DNA: TGTGCCAGCAGCCCCATGGGCACGGGAGGAGGTAACTATGGCTACACCTTC. Amino acids: CASSPMGTGGGNYGYTF.

The V call is TRBV11-2, the J call TRBJ2-5, with TRBD2 as a possible D gene (6 bases). Between the trimmed V and J ends, which lost 3 bases and 5 bases, there was a span of 16 bases. Germline V gives CDR1 SGHAT, CDR2 FQNNGV. The CDR3 is made up of 15 amino acids. CDR3 in DNA: TGTGCCAGCAGCTTGGCCCACAACCGGGGGGAGACCCAGTACTTC. This translates into CASSLAHNRGETQYF. Full variable domain (missing parts from reference TRBV11-2 and TRBJ2-5): EAGVAQSPRYKIIEKRQSVAFWCNPISGHATLYWYQQILGQGPKLLIQFQNNGVVDDSQLPKDRFSAERLKGVDSTLKIQPAKLEDSAVYLCASSLAHNRGETQYFGPGTRLLVL.

The chain links TRBV11-2 to TRBJ2-5; 7 bases are shared with TRBD1. Trimming took 2 bases from V and 5 from J; bases not matched to a gene: 8. CDR1 and CDR2 from the germline V gene are SGHAT and FQNNGV. The CDR3 is 15 amino acids. The DNA for the CDR3 is TGTGCCAGCAGCTTAAGACTCCCAGGGGGTGAGACCCAGTACTTC. It codes for CASSLRLPGGETQYF.

This sequence joins TRBV3-1 (or the pseudogene TRBV3-2) and TRBJ2-1; tentatively, D is TRBD2 (6 bases). V lost 2 bases and J 6 bases, leaving 20 bases between the germline ends. CDR1 is LGHDT and CDR2 is YNNKEL in the germline V gene (reference sequence). The CDR3 is made up of 17 amino acids. CDR3 in amino acids: CASSQPSFAGPPNEQFF. The CDR3 DNA reads TGTGCCAGCAGCCAACCCTCGTTTGCGGGGCCGCCCAATGAGCAGTTCTTC.

CDR3 region: CASIPWDRPYEQYF. CDR3 nucleotides: TGTGCCAGCATCCCCTGGGACAGACCCTACGAGCAGTACTTC. This chain uses TRBV6-5 with TRBJ2-7; 7 nucleotides match TRBD1. J gave up 2 bases and V 7 bases, and 8 bases lay outside the gene matches. The CDR3 runs to 14 residues. CDR1 is MNHEY, CDR2 SVGAGI, per germline.

V and J are TRBV6-5 and TRBJ1-2; D unclear. The CDR3 contains 14 residues. The V gene's germline CDR1 is MNHEY and CDR2 SVGAGI. V was trimmed by 6 bases and J by 6 bases, leaving 17 bases between them. The chain's CDR3 is CASRWQSTTHGYTF. The CDR3, as DNA: TGTGCCAGCAGGTGGCAGTCCACAACCCATGGCTACACCTTC.

The rearrangement uses TRBV5-4 and TRBJ2-7, with 7 bases identical to TRBD1. The CDR3 is made up of 15 amino acids. CDR1 and CDR2 from the germline V gene are SGHNT and YYREEE (reference sequence). Trimming took 3 bases from V and 2 from J; bases not matched to a gene: 8. The CDR3 here is CASSSQGGGTYEQYF. DNA for the CDR3: TGTGCCAGCAGCTCACAAGGGGGCGGTACCTACGAGCAGTACTTC.

This clone was seen once. This rearrangement joins TRBV7-6 to TRBJ2-1, with 8 bases identical to TRBD1. CDR1 is SGHVS and CDR2 is FNYEAQ in the germline V gene. The CDR3 is 16 residues long. Germline trimming cut 3 bases from V and 0 bases from J; bases unmatched to any gene: 4. The CDR3 DNA reads TGTGCCAGCAGCTTTGGGACAGGCCTCTCCTACAATGAGCAGTTCTTC. Translated, it gives CASSFGTGLSYNEQFF. The full variable domain, completed using reference TRBV7-6 and TRBJ2-1, is GAGVSQSPRYKVTKRGQDVALRCDPISGHVSLYWYRQALGQGPEFLTYFNYEAQQDKSGLPNDRFSAERPEGSISTLTIQRTEQRDSAMYRCASSFGTGLSYNEQFFGPGTRLTVL.